This entry lists 18 T cell receptor beta chains sequenced from one sample in a study of response to subunit inactivated influenza vaccine. TCRdb re-derived calls from the RT-PCR reads in MiXCR, one entry per CDR3 protein. Altogether over 300,000 distinct CDR3 sequences are present, 21% being singletons, with the ten largest covering about a tenth. Material: PBMCs from blood, obtained less than 22 months after vaccination. Receptors were obtained from a man aged 45 to 75 who received an inactivated influenza vaccine.

This clonotype was recorded at least ten times. The chain links TRBV18 to TRBJ1-1; D not certain. This CDR3 comprises 15 residues. CDR1 is KGHSH, CDR2 LQKENI, per germline. V was cut by 7 bases and J by 5 bases, with 20 bases left in between. The CDR3 here is CASYHETGTRTEAFF. CDR3 in DNA: TGTGCCAGCTACCATGAGACGGGTACGAGGACTGAAGCTTTCTTT.

The chain recombines TRBV14 with TRBJ2-7, with D perhaps given as TRBD1 or TRBD2 (5 bases each). V was shortened by 8 bases and J by 7 bases, with 15 bases between the two germline ends. Germline values: CDR1 SGHDN, CDR2 FVKESK. This CDR3 region has 12 residues. The CDR3 loop reads CASRAEGSEQYF. The CDR3 nucleotides read TGTGCCAGCCGGGCCGAGGGGAGTGAGCAGTACTTC.

The chain joins TRBV10-3 to TRBJ2-1; maybe TRBD1 (6 bases). V lost 4 bases and J lost 2, with 9 bases in between. The CDR3 length is 14 residues. The germline V gene has CDR1 ENHRY and CDR2 SYGVKD. The CDR3 DNA sequence: TGTGCCATCAGTGCCGGGACAACCTACAATGAGCAGTTCTTC. It yields the protein CAISAGTTYNEQFF.

The chain employs TRBV6-4 and TRBJ2-7, with D perhaps matching TRBD2 (6 bases). In germline, CDR1 is MRHNA, CDR2 SNTAGT. This CDR3 spans 15 amino acids. Trimming stripped 7 bases from V and 0 bases from J, with 16 bases between. The CDR3 coding sequence is TGTGCCAGCAATACCTTAGCGGCGAGCTCCTACGAGCAGTACTTC. This encodes CASNTLAASSYEQYF.

The V and J genes are TRBV19 and TRBJ2-7; TRBD1 matches at 9 bases. Germline V gene lookup returns CDR1 LNHDA and CDR2 SQIVND (reference sequence). Germline trimming cut 4 bases from V and 2 bases from J; bases unmatched to any gene: 3. The CDR3 is 14 residues long. Written as DNA, the CDR3 is TGTGCCAGTAGTACGTACAGGGGGCCCTACGAGCAGTACTTC. This sequence encodes CASSTYRGPYEQYF.

This clonotype was detected a few times. The chain combines TRBV7-2 with TRBJ1-6, with D possibly TRBD1 on 6 matching bases. Germline CDR1 is SGHTA and CDR2 is FQGNSA. This CDR3 region has 15 residues. Between the trimmed V and J ends, which lost 1 base and 5 bases, there was a span of 9 bases. This chain's CDR3 is CASSLVQGDNSPLHF. CDR3 nucleotides: TGTGCCAGCAGCTTAGTACAGGGTGATAATTCACCCCTCCACTTT.

The chain is built from TRBV28 and TRBJ2-7; D is unresolved. CDR1 MDHEN and CDR2 SYDVKM come from the germline V gene. V was pared by 3 bases and J by 0 bases, with 9 bases between. The CDR3 is 14 residues long. The CDR3 coding sequence is TGTGCCAGCAGTTTTCTGCATTTCTCCTACGAGCAGTACTTC. Translated: CASSFLHFSYEQYF.

The V call is TRBV5-1, the J call TRBJ2-7, with 11 bases lining up with TRBD1. CDR1 SGHRS and CDR2 YFSETQ come from the germline V gene. Trimming at V came to 2 bases and at J to 6 bases, leaving 7 bases not matched to a gene. CDR3 size: 15 residues. This chain's CDR3 is CASSFPGQGVCEQYF. As DNA, the CDR3 is TGCGCCAGCAGCTTTCCGGGACAGGGGGTCTGCGAGCAGTACTTC. Looking up the rest from reference TRBV5-1 and TRBJ2-7 gives the full variable domain: KAGVTQTPRYLIKTRGQQVTLSCSPISGHRSVSWYQQTPGQGLQFLFEYFSETQRNKGNFPGRFSGRQFSNSRSEMNVSTLELGDSALYLCASSFPGQGVCEQYFGPGTRLTVT.

A few counts support this clonotype. The chain is built from TRBV28 and TRBJ2-1; 9 positions match TRBD1. Germline-derived CDR1 and CDR2 are MDHEN and SYDVKM. This CDR3 spans 14 amino acids. Trimming cost V 8 bases and J 2 bases; bases outside gene matches: 4. This CDR3 is CASGQGSTYNEQFF. In DNA form, the CDR3 reads TGTGCCAGCGGACAGGGGAGCACCTACAATGAGCAGTTCTTC. The complete variable domain, with remaining parts taken from reference TRBV28 and TRBJ2-1, reads DVKVTQSSRYLVKRTGEKVFLECVQDMDHENMFWYRQDPGLGLRLIYFSYDVKMKEKGDIPEGYSVSREKKERFSLILESASTNQTSMYLCASGQGSTYNEQFFGPGTRLTVL.

This clonotype was seen a few times. The chain has TRBV7-2 and TRBJ2-3; D unresolved. V lost 6 bases, J lost 1 base, and 5 bases lay in between. CDR3 length: 12 residues. Germline CDR1 is SGHTA and CDR2 is FQGNSA. The CDR3 coding sequence is TGTGCCAGCAGTACACGCACAGATACGCAGTATTTT. This sequence encodes CASSTRTDTQYF.

This chain connects TRBV10-3 to TRBJ2-7, with D maybe TRBD1 (7 bases). In germline, CDR1 is ENHRY, CDR2 SYGVKD. Trimming took 11 bases from V and 2 from J, leaving 13 bases between them. This CDR3 spans 12 amino acids. The CDR3 nucleotides are TGTGCCGCCGCGGGACAGACCTACGAGCAGTACTTC. Translating gives CAAAGQTYEQYF.

This clonotype was seen only a few times. This chain uses TRBV12-3 or TRBV12-4 with TRBJ2-7; D is unclear. V lost 9 bases and J 3 bases, leaving 15 bases between the germline ends. The CDR3 is 13 residues long. CDR3: CASGYNSNYEQYF. The CDR3 DNA reads as TGTGCCAGTGGTTATAACAGCAACTACGAGCAGTACTTC.

This clonotype was detected a few times. J is TRBJ1-5 and V is TRBV6-5, with D hard to call. V gave up 2 bases and J gave up 6 bases, with 8 bases separating them. Germline V gene data show CDR1 as MNHEY and CDR2 as SVGAGI. The CDR3 is 13 amino acids. CDR3 amino acids: CASSYGVFQPQHF. In DNA, the CDR3 is TGTGCCAGCAGTTACGGGGTTTTTCAGCCCCAGCATTTT.

This clonotype came up once. A much larger clone differs from this one at a single base, so this may be a read error. This chain connects TRBV19 to TRBJ1-1, with D unresolved. CDR1 is LNHDA and CDR2 is SQIVND in the germline V gene (reference sequence). The CDR3 extends over 16 amino acids. V gave up 0 bases and J gave up 1 base, with 12 bases separating them. CDR3 nucleotides: TGTGCCAGTAGTATAGACATTTTAAGAAGGAACACTGAAGCTTTCTTT. Amino acid sequence: CASSIDILRRNTEAFF.

The chain recombines TRBV7-9 with TRBJ1-1, with D possibly being TRBD1 (5 bases). The germline gives CDR1 SEHNR, CDR2 FQNEAQ (reference sequence). CDR3 size: 14 residues. The V end lost 5 bases, the J end lost 10 bases, and 20 bases lay between the germline ends. CDR3 protein: CASSPPVVQQGAFF. The CDR3 nucleotides are TGTGCCAGCAGCCCCCCCGTTGTCCAGCAGGGAGCTTTCTTT.

This clonotype was picked up many times. The rearrangement links TRBV7-4 to TRBJ1-2, with 7 bases lining up with TRBD1. Germline CDR1 reads SGHVT; CDR2 reads SQSDAQ. The CDR3 is 17 residues long. The ends lost 1 base at V and 1 base at J; junction bases unmatched: 9. Written as DNA, the CDR3 is TGTGCCAGCAGCTTAGAAGGTTTACGACAGGGTAACTATGGCTACACCTTC. Protein product: CASSLEGLRQGNYGYTF.

This clonotype turned up a few times. The chain employs TRBV6-5 and TRBJ1-1, with D perhaps TRBD1 (6 bases). V gave up 2 bases and J gave up 9 bases, with 10 bases separating them. Germline CDR1 reads MNHEY; CDR2 reads SVGAGI. The CDR3 is 12 residues long. CDR3 nucleotide sequence: TGTGCCAGCAGTTACCAAACAGGGAAAGCTTTCTTT. Protein product: CASSYQTGKAFF.

V is TRBV5-1 and J is TRBJ2-5; 8 bases map to TRBD2. The CDR3 spans 15 residues. Looked up from germline, CDR1 is SGHRS and CDR2 is YFSETQ. The V gene end was trimmed by 5 bases and the J gene end by 3 bases; junction bases not matched to a gene: 9. CDR3 bases: TGCGCCAGCAGAGCCGGGACTAGTAGAGAAGAGACCCAGTACTTC. Translation: CASRAGTSREETQYF.